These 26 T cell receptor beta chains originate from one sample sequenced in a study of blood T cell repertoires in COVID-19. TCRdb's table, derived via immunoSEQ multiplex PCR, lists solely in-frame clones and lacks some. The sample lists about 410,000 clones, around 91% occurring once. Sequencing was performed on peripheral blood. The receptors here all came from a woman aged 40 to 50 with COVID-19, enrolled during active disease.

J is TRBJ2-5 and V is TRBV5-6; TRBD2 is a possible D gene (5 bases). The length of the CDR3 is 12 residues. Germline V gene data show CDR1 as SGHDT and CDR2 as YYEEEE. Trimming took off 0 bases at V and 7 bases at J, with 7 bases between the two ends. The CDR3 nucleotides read TGTGCCAGCAGCTTGGAAGCGGCGACCCAGTACTTC. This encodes CASSLEAATQYF.

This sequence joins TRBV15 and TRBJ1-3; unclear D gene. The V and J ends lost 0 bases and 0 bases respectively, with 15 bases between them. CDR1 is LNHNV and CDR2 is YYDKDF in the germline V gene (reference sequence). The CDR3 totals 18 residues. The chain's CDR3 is CATSREAQRPSSGNTIYF. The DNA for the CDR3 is TGTGCCACCAGCAGAGAAGCCCAGCGGCCGAGCTCTGGAAACACCATATATTTT.

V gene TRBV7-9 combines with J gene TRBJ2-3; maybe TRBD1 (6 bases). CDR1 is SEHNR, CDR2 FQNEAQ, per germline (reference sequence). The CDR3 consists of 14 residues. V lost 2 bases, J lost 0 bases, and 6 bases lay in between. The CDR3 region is CASSLRGSTDTQYF. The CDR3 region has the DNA TGTGCCAGCAGCTTAAGGGGGAGCACAGATACGCAGTATTTT.

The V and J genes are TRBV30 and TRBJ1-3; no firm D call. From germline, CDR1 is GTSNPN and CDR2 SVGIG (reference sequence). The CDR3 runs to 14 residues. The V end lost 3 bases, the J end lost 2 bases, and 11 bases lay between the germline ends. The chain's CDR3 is CAWSDKATGNTIYF. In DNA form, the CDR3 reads TGTGCCTGGAGCGACAAGGCAACTGGAAACACCATATATTTT. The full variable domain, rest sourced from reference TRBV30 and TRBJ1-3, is SQTIHQWPATLVQPVGSPLSLECTVEGTSNPNLYWYRQAAGRGLQLLFYSVGIGQISSEVPQNLSASRPQDRQFILSSKKLLLSDSGFYLCAWSDKATGNTIYFGEGSWLTVV.

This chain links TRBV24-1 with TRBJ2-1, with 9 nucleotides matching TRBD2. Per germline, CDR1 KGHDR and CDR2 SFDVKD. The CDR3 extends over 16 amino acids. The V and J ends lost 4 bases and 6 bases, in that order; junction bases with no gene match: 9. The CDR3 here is CATSDPSGKMANEQFF. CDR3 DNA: TGTGCCACCAGTGACCCTAGCGGGAAAATGGCCAATGAGCAGTTCTTC.

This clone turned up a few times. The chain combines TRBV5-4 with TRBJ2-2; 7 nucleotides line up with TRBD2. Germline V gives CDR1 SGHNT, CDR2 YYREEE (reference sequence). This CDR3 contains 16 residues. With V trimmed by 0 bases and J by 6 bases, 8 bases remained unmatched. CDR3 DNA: TGTGCCAGCAGCTTGGATAAGCGGGACGGAGCCGGGGAGCTGTTTTTT. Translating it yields CASSLDKRDGAGELFF. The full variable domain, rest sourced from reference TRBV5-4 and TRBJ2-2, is ETGVTQSPTHLIKTRGQQVTLRCSSQSGHNTVSWYQQALGQGPQFIFQYYREEENGRGNFPPRFSGLQFPNYSSELNVNALELDDSALYLCASSLDKRDGAGELFFGEGSRLTVL.

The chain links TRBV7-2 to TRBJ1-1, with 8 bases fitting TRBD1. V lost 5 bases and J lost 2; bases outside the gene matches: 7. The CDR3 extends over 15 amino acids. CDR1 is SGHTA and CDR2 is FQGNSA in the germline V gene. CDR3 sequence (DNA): TGTGCCAGCAGCGCCTTGGGACAGGCAAACACTGAAGCTTTCTTT. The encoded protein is CASSALGQANTEAFF.

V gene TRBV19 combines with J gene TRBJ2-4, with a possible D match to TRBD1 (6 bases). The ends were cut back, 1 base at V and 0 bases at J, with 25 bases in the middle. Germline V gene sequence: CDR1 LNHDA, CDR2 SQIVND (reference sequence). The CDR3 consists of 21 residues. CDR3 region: CASSIAPLQGFGSRAKNIQYF. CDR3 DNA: TGTGCCAGTAGTATAGCCCCCTTACAGGGCTTCGGTTCCAGAGCCAAAAACATTCAGTACTTC.

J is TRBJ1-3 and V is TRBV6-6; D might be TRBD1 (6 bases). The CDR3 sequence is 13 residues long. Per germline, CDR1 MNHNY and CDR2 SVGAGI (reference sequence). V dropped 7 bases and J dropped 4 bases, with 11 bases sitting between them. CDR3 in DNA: TGTGCCAGCACCCAGGGGTGGGGAAACACCATATATTTT. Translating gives CASTQGWGNTIYF.

CDR3: CASSKGQGEHQPQHF. In nucleotides, the CDR3 is TGTGCCAGCAGCAAGGGACAGGGGGAACATCAGCCCCAGCATTTT. The chain recombines TRBV5-6 with TRBJ1-5; TRBD1 agrees at 11 bases. The CDR3 runs 15 residues. Trimming cost V 4 bases and J 5 bases; bases outside gene matches: 5. Germline V gene sequence: CDR1 SGHDT, CDR2 YYEEEE.

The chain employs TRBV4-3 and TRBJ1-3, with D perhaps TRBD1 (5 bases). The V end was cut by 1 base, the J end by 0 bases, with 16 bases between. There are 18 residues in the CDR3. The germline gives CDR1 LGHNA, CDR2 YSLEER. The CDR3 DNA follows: TGCGCCAGCAGCCAAGGTCGTGGGGGGTCTACCTCTGGAAACACCATATATTTT. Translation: CASSQGRGGSTSGNTIYF.

In DNA, the CDR3 is TGTGCCAGCAGCCTTCCAGTCAATCAGCCCCAGCATTTT. Encoded protein: CASSLPVNQPQHF. This chain connects TRBV6-2 or TRBV6-3 to TRBJ1-5; D is unresolved. Germline V lookup: CDR1 MNHEY, CDR2 SVGEGT. The V end was cut by 6 bases, the J end by 3 bases, with 9 bases between. This CDR3 comprises 13 residues.

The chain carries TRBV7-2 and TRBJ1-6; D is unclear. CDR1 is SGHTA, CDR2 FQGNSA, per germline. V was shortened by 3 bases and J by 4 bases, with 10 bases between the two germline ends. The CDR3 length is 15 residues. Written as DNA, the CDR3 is TGTGCCAGCAGCTTCAATTCAGTTTATAATTCACCCCTCCACTTT. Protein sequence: CASSFNSVYNSPLHF.

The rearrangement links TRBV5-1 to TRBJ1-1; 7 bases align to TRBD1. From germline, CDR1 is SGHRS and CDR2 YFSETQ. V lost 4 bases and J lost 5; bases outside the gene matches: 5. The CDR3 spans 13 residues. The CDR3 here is CASSEEDRTEAFF. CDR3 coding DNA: TGCGCCAGCAGCGAGGAGGACAGGACTGAAGCTTTCTTT. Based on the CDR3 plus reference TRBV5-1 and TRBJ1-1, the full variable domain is KAGVTQTPRYLIKTRGQQVTLSCSPISGHRSVSWYQQTPGQGLQFLFEYFSETQRNKGNFPGRFSGRQFSNSRSEMNVSTLELGDSALYLCASSEEDRTEAFFGQGTRLTVV.

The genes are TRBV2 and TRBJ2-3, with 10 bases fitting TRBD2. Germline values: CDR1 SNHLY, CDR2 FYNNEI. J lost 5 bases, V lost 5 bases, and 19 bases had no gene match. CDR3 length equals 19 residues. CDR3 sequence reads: CASSSAGGPSFSRGDTQYF. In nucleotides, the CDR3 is TGTGCCAGCAGTTCAGCGGGGGGGCCTAGCTTTTCGAGAGGAGATACGCAGTATTTT.

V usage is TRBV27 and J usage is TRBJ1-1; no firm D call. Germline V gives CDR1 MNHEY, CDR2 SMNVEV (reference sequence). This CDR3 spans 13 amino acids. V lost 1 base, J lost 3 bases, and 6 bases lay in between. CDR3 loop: CASSLLVDTEAFF. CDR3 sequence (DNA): TGTGCCAGCAGTTTATTGGTAGACACTGAAGCTTTCTTT.

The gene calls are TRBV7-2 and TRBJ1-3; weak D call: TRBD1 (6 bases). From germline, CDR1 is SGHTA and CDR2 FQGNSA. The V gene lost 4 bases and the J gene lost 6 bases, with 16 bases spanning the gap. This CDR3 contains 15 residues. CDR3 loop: CASSSYFQGLNTIYF. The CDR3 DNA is TGTGCCAGCAGCTCCTACTTTCAGGGGCTAAACACCATATATTTT.

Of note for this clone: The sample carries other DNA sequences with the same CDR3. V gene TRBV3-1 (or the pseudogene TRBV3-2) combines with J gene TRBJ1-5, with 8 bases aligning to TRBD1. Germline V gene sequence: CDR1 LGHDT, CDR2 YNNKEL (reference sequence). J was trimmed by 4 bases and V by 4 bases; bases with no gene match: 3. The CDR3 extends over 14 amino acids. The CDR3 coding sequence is TGTGCCAGCAGCCCAGGGGGCGGGAATCAGCCCCAGCATTTT. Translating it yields CASSPGGGNQPQHF.

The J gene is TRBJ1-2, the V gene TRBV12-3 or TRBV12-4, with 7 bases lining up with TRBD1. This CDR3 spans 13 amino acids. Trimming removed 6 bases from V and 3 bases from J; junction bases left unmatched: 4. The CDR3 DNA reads TGTGCCAGCAGGCCGACAGGGCACTATGGCTACACCTTC. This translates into CASRPTGHYGYTF.

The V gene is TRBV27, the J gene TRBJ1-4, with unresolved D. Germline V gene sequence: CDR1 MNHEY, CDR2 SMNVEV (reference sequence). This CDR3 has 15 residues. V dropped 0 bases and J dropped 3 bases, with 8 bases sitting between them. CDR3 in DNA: TGTGCCAGCAGTTTATCTCTAACCTCTAATGAAAAACTGTTTTTT. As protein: CASSLSLTSNEKLFF.

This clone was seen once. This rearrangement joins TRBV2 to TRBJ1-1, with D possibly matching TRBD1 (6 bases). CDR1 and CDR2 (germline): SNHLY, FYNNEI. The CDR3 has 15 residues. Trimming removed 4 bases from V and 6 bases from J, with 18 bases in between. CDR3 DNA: TGTGCCAGCAGTGTGCGGGGGCTAAATCTCGCTGAAGCTTTCTTT. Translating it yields CASSVRGLNLAEAFF. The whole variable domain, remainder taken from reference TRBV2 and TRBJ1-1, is EPEVTQTPSHQVTQMGQEVILRCVPISNHLYFYWYRQILGQKVEFLVSFYNNEISEKSEIFDDQFSVERPDGSNFTLKIRSTKLEDSAMYFCASSVRGLNLAEAFFGQGTRLTVV.

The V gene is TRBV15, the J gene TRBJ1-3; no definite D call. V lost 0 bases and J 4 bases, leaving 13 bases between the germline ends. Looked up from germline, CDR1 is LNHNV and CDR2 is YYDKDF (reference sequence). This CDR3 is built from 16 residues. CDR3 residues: CATSRDYDTPGNTIYF. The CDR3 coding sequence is TGTGCCACCAGCAGAGATTACGACACACCGGGAAACACCATATATTTT.

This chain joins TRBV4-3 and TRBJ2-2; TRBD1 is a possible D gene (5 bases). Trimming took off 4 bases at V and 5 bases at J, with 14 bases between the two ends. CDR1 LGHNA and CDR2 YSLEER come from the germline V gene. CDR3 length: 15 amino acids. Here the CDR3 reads CASSRGRVGTGELFF. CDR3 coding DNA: TGCGCCAGCAGCCGGGGCAGGGTAGGGACCGGGGAGCTGTTTTTT.

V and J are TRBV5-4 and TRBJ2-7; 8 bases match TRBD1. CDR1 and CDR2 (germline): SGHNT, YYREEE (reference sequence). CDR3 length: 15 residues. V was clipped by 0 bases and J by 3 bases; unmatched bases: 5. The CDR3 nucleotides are TGTGCCAGCAGCTTGGCCGACAGGGGATTCTACGAGCAGTACTTC. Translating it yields CASSLADRGFYEQYF. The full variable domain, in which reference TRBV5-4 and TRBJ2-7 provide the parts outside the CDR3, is ETGVTQSPTHLIKTRGQQVTLRCSSQSGHNTVSWYQQALGQGPQFIFQYYREEENGRGNFPPRFSGLQFPNYSSELNVNALELDDSALYLCASSLADRGFYEQYFGPGTRLTVT.

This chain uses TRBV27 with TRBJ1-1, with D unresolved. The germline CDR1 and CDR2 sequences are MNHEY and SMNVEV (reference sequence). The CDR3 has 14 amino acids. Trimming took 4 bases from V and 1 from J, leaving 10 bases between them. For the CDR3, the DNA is TGTGCCAGCAGTTCCTCCTTTTGGAACACTGAAGCTTTCTTT. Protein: CASSSSFWNTEAFF.

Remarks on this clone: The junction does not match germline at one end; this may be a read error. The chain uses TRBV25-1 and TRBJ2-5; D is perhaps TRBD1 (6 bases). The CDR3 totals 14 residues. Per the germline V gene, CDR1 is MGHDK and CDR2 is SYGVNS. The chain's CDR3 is CASRSDRSQKTQYF. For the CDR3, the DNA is TGTGCCAGCAGGTCAGACAGGAGCCAAAAGACCCAGTACTTC.